One sample yielded the 2 T cell receptor beta chains listed below, sequenced in a study of blood T cell repertoires in COVID-19. The assay was immunoSEQ multiplex PCR, and TCRdb's table has in-frame clones only and misses some. Counted here are over 100,000 clones, around 83% occurring once; the ten biggest clones make up roughly 3.5%. The source material was PBMCs or T cells enriched from blood (not recorded which). The source is a woman aged 25 to 45 who had recovered from COVID-19.

The CDR3 sequence: CASSRGDQETQYF. Written as DNA, the CDR3 is TGCGCCAGCAGCCGGGGGGACCAAGAGACCCAGTACTTC. This chain joins TRBV5-1 and TRBJ2-5; 7 bases map to TRBD2. V was clipped by 4 bases and J by 0 bases; unmatched bases: 0. This CDR3 contains 13 residues. Germline CDR1 and CDR2: SGHRS and YFSETQ. The full variable domain, completed using reference TRBV5-1 and TRBJ2-5, is KAGVTQTPRYLIKTRGQQVTLSCSPISGHRSVSWYQQTPGQGLQFLFEYFSETQRNKGNFPGRFSGRQFSNSRSEMNVSTLELGDSALYLCASSRGDQETQYFGPGTRLLVL.

This clone was seen more than once but under ten times. This chain joins TRBV14 and TRBJ1-5, with D unresolved. Trimming took 1 base from V and 3 from J, leaving 13 bases between them. The germline V gene has CDR1 SGHDN and CDR2 FVKESK. The CDR3 is made up of 16 amino acids. CDR3 in amino acids: CASSQVEVYLNQPQHF. The CDR3 DNA is TGTGCCAGCAGCCAAGTAGAAGTGTACCTCAATCAGCCCCAGCATTTT.